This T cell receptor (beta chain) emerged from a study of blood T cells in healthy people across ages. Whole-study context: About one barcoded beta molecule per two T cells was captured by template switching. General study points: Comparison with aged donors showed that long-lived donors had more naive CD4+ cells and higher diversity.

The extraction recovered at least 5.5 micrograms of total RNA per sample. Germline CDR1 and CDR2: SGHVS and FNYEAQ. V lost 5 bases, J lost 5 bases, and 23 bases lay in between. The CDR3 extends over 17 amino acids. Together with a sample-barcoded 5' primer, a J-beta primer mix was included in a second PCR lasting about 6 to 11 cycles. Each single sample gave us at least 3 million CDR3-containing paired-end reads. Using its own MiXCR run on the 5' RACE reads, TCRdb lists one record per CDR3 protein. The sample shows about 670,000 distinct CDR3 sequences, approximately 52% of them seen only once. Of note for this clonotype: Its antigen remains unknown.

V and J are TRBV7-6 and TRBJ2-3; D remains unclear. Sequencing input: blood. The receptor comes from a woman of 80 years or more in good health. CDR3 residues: CASSQLSSHDLGDTQYF. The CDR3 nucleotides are TGTGCCAGCAGCCAGTTATCGTCGCATGACCTGGGAGATACGCAGTATTTT. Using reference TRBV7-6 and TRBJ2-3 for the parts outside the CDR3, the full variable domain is GAGVSQSPRYKVTKRGQDVALRCDPISGHVSLYWYRQALGQGPEFLTYFNYEAQQDKSGLPNDRFSAERPEGSISTLTIQRTEQRDSAMYRCASSQLSSHDLGDTQYFGPGTRLTVL.